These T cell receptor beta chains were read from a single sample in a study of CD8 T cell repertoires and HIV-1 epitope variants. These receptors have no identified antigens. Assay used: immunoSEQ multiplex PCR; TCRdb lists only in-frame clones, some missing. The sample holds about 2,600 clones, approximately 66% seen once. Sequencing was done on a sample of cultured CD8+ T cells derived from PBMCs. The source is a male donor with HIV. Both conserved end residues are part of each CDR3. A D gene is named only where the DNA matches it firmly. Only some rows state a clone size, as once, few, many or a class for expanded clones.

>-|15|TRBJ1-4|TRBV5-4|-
TGTGCCAGCAGCCCGGGGGACGGGGGTAATGAAAAACTGTTTTTT
CASSPGDGGNEKLFF
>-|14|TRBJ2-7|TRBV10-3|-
TGTGCCATCAGTGAGTCTCTTTTGGCAGACGAGCAGTACTTC
CAISESLLADEQYF
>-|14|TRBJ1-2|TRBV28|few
TGTGCCAGCAGTTCCTCGGACAGCAACTATGGCTACACCTTC
CASSSSDSNYGYTF
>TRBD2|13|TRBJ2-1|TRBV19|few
TGTGCCAGTAGGGGACTAGCGGGGGATGAGCAGTTCTTC
CASRGLAGDEQFF
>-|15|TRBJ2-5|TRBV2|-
TGTGCCAGCAGTGACCTAGCGGAGGGGGGAGAGACCCAGTACTTC
CASSDLAEGGETQYF
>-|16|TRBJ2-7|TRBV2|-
TGTGCCAGCTTAGGCTCTGTCCAGGGCCCCTCCTACGAGCAGTACTTC
CASLGSVQGPSYEQYF
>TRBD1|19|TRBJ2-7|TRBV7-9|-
TGTGCCAGCAGCCCCATGCCTTTTACCGGGACAGCCTCCTCCTACGAGCAGTACTTC
CASSPMPFTGTASSYEQYF
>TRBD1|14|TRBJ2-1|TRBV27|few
TGTGCCAGTCTGACAGGGGGAAACTACAATGAGCAGTTCTTC
CASLTGGNYNEQFF
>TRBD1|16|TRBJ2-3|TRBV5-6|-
TGTGCCAGCAGCTTCGGGACAGGGCTTCTTGCAGATACGCAGTATTTT
CASSFGTGLLADTQYF
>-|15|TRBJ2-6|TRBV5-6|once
TGTGCCAGCAGCTCGGACACCGCTGGGGCCAACGTCCTGACTTTC
CASSSDTAGANVLTF
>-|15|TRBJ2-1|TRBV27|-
TGTGCCAGCCGAAAAGCCGGGTCATTGGAAGATGAGCAGTTCTTC
CASRKAGSLEDEQFF
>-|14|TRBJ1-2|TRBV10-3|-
TGTGCCATCAGTGCGGGAGGAGCTAACTATGGCTACACCTTC
CAISAGGANYGYTF
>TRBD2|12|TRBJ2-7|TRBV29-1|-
TGCAGCGTTTTGAGCGGGAGCTACGAGCAGTACTTC
CSVLSGSYEQYF
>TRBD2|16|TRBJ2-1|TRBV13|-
TGTGCCAGCAGCTACTCCCCTAGCGGGGGGGCCCTTGAGCAGTTCTTC
CASSYSPSGGALEQFF
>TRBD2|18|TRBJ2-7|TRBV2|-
TGTGCCAGCAGTGAATGGGGGGGAGGATCTACTATGACCTACGAGCAGTACTTC
CASSEWGGGSTMTYEQYF
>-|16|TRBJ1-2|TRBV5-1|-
TGCGCCAGCAGCTTGGCCGGGATGCCCGACAACTATGGCTACACCTTC
CASSLAGMPDNYGYTF
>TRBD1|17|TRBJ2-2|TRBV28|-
TGTGCCAGCAGACGCCCAGGACAGGGGCCGAACACCGGGGAGCTGTTTTTT
CASRRPGQGPNTGELFF
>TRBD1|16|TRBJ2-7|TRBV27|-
TGTGCCAGCAGTTTAGGGGTCGGGACAGGAGACTACGAGCAGTACTTC
CASSLGVGTGDYEQYF
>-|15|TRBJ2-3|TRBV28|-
TGTGCCAGCAGACGCGGGACTTACTACACAGATACGCAGTATTTT
CASRRGTYYTDTQYF
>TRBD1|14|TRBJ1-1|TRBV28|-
TGTGCCAGCAGTTTGGGGGCAGGGGGCACTGAAGCTTTCTTT
CASSLGAGGTEAFF
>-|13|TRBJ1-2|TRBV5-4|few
TGTGCCAGCAGCTTGGTATCCGGGGGAGGCTACACCTTC
CASSLVSGGGYTF
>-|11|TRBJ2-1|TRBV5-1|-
TGCGCCAGCAGCTTGGGGGTTGAGCAGTTCTTC
CASSLGVEQFF
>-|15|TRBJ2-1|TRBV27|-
TGTGCCAGCAGTTTACTGGAGAACCCCTACAATGAGCAGTTCTTC
CASSLLENPYNEQFF
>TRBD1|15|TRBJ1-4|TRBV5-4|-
TGTGCCAGCAGCTCGACAGGGGGCGCAGGTGAAAAACTGTTTTTT
CASSSTGGAGEKLFF
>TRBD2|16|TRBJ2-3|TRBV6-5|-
TGTGCCAGCAGTTACTCTGTAGCGGGGGCGAAAGATACGCAGTATTTT
CASSYSVAGAKDTQYF
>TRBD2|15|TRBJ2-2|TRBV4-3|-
TGCGCCAGCAGACCCGGGACTAGTGACACCGGGGAGCTGTTTTTT
CASRPGTSDTGELFF
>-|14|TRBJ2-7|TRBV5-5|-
TGTGCCAGCAGCTTGGAAGCATATCAGGGCGAGCAGTACTTC
CASSLEAYQGEQYF
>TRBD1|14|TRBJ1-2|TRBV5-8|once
TGTGCCAGCAGCTTGGGGGGACAGTTTTATGGCTACACCTTC
CASSLGGQFYGYTF
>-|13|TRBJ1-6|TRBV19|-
TGTGCCAGTAGTATTACAGTTAATTCACCCCTCCACTTT
CASSITVNSPLHF
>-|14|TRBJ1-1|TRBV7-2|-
TGTGCCAGCAGCCGAGGGGGGAGAAACACTGAAGCTTTCTTT
CASSRGGRNTEAFF
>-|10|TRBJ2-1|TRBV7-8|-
TGTGCCAGCAGCTACAATGAGCAGTTCTTC
CASSYNEQFF
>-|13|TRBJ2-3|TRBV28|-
TGTGCCAGCAGTTGGACAGCCGCAGATACGCAGTATTTT
CASSWTAADTQYF
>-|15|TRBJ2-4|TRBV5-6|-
TGTGCCAGCAGCTTGAGCGGTGCAGCCAAAAACATTCAGTACTTC
CASSLSGAAKNIQYF
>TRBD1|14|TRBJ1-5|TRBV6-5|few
TGTGCCACATCAGGGGGCGTTCGCAATCAGCCCCAGCATTTT
CATSGGVRNQPQHF
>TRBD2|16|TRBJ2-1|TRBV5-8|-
TGTGCCAGCAGCGAGAGCCCTGGACTAGGGCTCAATGAGCAGTTCTTC
CASSESPGLGLNEQFF
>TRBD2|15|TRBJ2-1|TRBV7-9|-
TGTGCCAGCAGTGAGACTAGCGGGTCCCTATATGAGCAGTTCTTC
CASSETSGSLYEQFF
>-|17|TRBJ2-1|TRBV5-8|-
TGTGCCAGCAGCTGGGAGGATACGACGGACCCACACAATGAGCAGTTCTTC
CASSWEDTTDPHNEQFF
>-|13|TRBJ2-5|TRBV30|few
TGTGCCTGGATCGGGGGTATGACGGAGACCCAGTACTTC
CAWIGGMTETQYF
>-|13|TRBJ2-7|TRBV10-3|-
TGTGCCATCAGTGGGGACGACTCCTACGAGCAGTACTTC
CAISGDDSYEQYF
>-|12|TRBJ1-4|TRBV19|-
TGTGCCAGTAGTATGTCACCGGAAAAACTGTTTTTT
CASSMSPEKLFF
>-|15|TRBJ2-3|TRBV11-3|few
TGTGCCAGCAGCCGAAGAGAGGGAGTGGGAGATACGCAGTATTTT
CASSRREGVGDTQYF
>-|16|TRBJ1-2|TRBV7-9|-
TGTGCCAGCAGCTTAGAAGTTAGGGTTCTGAAGAATGGCTACACCTTC
CASSLEVRVLKNGYTF
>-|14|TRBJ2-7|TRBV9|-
TGTGCCAGCAGCGTAGTGGAGGGAGCGGACGAGCAGTACTTC
CASSVVEGADEQYF
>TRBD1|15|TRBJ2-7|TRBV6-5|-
TGTGCCAGCAGCCTGACAGGGTCATTTACCTACGAGCAGTACTTC
CASSLTGSFTYEQYF
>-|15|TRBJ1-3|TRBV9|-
TGTGCCAGCAGTGCTACAGGGAGCTCTGGAAACACCATATATTTT
CASSATGSSGNTIYF
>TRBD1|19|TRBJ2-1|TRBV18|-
TGTGCCAGCTCGCAAGCGCCAGGGACAGGGAGCCCCCTAATGAATGAGCAGTTCTTC
CASSQAPGTGSPLMNEQFF
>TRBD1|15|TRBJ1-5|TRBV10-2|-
TGCGCCAGCAGCCGGACAGGGGAAGGCAATCAGCCCCAGCATTTT
CASSRTGEGNQPQHF
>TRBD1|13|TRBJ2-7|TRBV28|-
TGTGCCAGCAGTTCAGACAGGGCAGACGAGCAGTACTTC
CASSSDRADEQYF
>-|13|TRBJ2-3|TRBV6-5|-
TGTGCCAGCAGCTCTACTAGCAGAGATACGCAGTATTTT
CASSSTSRDTQYF
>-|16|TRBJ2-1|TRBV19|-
TGTGCCAGTAGTGCAGCCTGGGGCGGGCGTTACAATGAGCAGTTCTTC
CASSAAWGGRYNEQFF